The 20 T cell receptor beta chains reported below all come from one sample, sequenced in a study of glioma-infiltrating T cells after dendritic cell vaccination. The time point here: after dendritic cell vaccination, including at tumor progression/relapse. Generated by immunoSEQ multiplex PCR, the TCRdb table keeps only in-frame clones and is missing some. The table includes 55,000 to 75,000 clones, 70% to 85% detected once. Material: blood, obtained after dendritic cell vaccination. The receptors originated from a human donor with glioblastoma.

CDR3: CASSYPGQGANEQFF. CDR3 bases: TGTGCCAGCAGTTACCCGGGACAGGGGGCTAATGAGCAGTTCTTC. The V gene is TRBV28, the J gene TRBJ2-1; 12 nucleotides agree with TRBD1. There are 15 residues in the CDR3. Trimming removed 4 bases from V and 7 bases from J; junction bases left unmatched: 5. Germline loops: CDR1 MDHEN, CDR2 SYDVKM.

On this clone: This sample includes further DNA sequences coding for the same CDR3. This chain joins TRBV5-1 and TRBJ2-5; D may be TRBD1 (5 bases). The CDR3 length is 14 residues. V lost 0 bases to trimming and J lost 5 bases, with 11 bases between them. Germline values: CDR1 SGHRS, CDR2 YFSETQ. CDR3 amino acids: CASSLEAGSETQYF. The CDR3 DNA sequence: TGCGCCAGCAGCTTGGAAGCAGGGTCCGAGACCCAGTACTTC.

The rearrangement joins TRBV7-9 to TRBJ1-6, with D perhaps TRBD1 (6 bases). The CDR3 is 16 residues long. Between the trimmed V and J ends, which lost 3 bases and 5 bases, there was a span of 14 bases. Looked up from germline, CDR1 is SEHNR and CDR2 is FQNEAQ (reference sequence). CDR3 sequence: CASSFPRQADNSPLHF. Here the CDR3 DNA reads TGTGCCAGCAGCTTCCCAAGACAGGCTGATAATTCACCCCTCCACTTT.

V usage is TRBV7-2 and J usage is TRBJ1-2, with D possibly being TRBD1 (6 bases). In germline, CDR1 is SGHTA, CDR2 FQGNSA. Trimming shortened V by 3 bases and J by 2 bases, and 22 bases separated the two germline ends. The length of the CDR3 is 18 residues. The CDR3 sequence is CASSFTPWTALSNYGYTF. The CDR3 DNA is TGTGCCAGCAGCTTTACCCCATGGACAGCCCTATCCAACTATGGCTACACCTTC. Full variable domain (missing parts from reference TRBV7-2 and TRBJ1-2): GAGVSQSPSNKVTEKGKDVELRCDPISGHTALYWYRQSLGQGLEFLIYFQGNSAPDKSGLPSDRFSAERTGGSVSTLTIQRTQQEDSAVYLCASSFTPWTALSNYGYTFGSGTRLTVV.

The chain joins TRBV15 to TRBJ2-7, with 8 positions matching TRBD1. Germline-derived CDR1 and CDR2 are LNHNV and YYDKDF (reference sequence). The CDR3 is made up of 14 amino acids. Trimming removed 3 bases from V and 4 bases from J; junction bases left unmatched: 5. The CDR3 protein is CATSSSQGAYEQYF. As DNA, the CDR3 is TGTGCCACCAGCAGTTCCCAGGGGGCTTACGAGCAGTACTTC.

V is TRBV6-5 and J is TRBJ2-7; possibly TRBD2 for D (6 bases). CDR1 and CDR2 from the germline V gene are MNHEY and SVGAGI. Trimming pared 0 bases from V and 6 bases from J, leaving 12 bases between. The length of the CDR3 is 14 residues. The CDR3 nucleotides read TGTGCCAGCAGTTACTCCGGAGGGTTCTCCGAGCAGTACTTC. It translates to CASSYSGGFSEQYF.

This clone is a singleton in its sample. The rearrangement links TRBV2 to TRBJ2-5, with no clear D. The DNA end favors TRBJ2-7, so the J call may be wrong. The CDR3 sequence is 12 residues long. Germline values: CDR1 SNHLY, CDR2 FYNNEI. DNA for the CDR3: TGTGCCGCTGGTAGGAGCTCCTACGAGCAGTACTTC. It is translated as CAAGRSSYEQYF.

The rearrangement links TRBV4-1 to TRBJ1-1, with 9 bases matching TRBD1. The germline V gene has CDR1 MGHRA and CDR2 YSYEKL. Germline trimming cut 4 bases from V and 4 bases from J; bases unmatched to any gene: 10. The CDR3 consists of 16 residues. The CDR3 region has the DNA TGCGCCAGCAGCCCTAGGGGACAGGGAGTCGTCACTGAAGCTTTCTTT. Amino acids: CASSPRGQGVVTEAFF.

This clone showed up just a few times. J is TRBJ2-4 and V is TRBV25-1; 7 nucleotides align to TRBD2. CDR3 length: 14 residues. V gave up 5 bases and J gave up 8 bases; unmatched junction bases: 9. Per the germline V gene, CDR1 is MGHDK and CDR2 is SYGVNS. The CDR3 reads CASSPLGGSDIQYF. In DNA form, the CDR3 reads TGTGCCAGCAGTCCACTGGGGGGGTCGGACATTCAGTACTTC. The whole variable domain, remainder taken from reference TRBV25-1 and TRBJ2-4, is EADIYQTPRYLVIGTGKKITLECSQTMGHDKMYWYQQDPGMELHLIHYSYGVNSTEKGDLSSESTVSRIRTEHFPLTLESARPSHTSQYLCASSPLGGSDIQYFGAGTRLSVL.

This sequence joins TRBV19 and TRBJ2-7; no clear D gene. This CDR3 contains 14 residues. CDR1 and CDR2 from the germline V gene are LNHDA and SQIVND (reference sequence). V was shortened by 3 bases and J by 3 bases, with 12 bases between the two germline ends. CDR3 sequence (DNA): TGTGCCAGTAGTATTTCGACCGGCGGCTACGAGCAGTACTTC. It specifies CASSISTGGYEQYF.

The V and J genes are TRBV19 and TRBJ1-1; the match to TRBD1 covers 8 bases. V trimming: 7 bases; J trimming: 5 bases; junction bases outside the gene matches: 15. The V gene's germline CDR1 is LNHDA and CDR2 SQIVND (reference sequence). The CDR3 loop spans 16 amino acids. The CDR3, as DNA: TGTGCCAGTATCGGACAGGGTTTAGGAACAGGGACTGAAGCTTTCTTT. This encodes CASIGQGLGTGTEAFF.

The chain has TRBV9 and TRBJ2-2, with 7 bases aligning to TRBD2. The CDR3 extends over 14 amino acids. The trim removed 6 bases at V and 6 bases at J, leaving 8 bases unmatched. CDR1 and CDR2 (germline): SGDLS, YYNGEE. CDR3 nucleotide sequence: TGTGCCAGCAAAGCGGGGATGGGGCCCGGGGAGCTGTTTTTT. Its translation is CASKAGMGPGELFF. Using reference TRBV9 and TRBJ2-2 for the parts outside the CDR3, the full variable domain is DSGVTQTPKHLITATGQRVTLRCSPRSGDLSVYWYQQSLDQGLQFLIQYYNGEERAKGNILERFSAQQFPDLHSELNLSSLELGDSALYFCASKAGMGPGELFFGEGSRLTVL.

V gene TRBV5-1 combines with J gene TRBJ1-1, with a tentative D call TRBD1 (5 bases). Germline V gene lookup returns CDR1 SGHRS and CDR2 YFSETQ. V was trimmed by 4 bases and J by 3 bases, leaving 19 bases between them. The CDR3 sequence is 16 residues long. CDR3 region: CASSGAGTALDTEAFF. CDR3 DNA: TGCGCCAGCAGCGGAGCCGGGACTGCCCTTGACACTGAAGCTTTCTTT.

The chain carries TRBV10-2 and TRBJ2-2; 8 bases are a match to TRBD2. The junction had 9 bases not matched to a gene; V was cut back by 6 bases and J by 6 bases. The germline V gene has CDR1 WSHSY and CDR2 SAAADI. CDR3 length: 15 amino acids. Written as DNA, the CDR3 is TGCGCCAGCAGAACTAGCGGAGTTCCAGCCGGGGAGCTGTTTTTT. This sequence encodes CASRTSGVPAGELFF.

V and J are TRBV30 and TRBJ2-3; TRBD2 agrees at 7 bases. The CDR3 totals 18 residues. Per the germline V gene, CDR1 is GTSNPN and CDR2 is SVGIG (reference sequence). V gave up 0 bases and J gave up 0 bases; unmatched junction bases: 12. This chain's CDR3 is CAWSVFFVRRGSTDTQYF. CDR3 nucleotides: TGTGCCTGGAGTGTATTCTTTGTTCGGCGGGGGAGCACAGATACGCAGTATTTT.

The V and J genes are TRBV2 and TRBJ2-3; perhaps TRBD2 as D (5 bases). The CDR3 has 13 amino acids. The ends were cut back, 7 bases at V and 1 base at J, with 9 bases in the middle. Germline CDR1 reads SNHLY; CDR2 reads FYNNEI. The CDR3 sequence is CASTAAGTDTQYF. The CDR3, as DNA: TGTGCCAGCACCGCAGCGGGCACAGATACGCAGTATTTT. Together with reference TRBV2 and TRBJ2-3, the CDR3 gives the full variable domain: EPEVTQTPSHQVTQMGQEVILRCVPISNHLYFYWYRQILGQKVEFLVSFYNNEISEKSEIFDDQFSVERPDGSNFTLKIRSTKLEDSAMYFCASTAAGTDTQYFGPGTRLTVL.

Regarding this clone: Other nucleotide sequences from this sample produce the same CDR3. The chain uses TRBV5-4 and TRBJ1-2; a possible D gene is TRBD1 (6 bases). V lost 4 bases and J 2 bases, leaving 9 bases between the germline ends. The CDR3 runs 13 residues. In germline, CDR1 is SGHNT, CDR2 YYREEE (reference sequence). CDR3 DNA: TGTGCCAGCAGCCCTACAGGGAACTATGGCTACACCTTC. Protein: CASSPTGNYGYTF.

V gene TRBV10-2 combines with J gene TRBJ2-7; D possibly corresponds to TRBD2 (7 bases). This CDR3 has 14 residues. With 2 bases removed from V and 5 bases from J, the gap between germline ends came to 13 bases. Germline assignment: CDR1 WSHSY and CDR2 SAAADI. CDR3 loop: CASSETGREDEQYF. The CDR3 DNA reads TGCGCCAGCAGTGAGACAGGGAGGGAAGACGAGCAGTACTTC.

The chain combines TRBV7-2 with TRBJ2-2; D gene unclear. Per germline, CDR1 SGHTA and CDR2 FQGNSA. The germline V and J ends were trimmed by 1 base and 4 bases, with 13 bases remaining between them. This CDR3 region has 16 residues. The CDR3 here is CASSLVVGTVTGELFF. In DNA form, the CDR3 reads TGTGCCAGCAGCTTAGTGGTTGGCACCGTCACCGGGGAGCTGTTTTTT.

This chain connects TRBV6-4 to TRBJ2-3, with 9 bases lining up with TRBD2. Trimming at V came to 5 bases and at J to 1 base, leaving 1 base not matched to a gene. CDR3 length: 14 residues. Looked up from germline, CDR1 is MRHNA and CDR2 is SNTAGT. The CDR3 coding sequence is TGTGCCAGCAGTTTAGCGGGGGGCACAGATACGCAGTATTTT. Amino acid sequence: CASSLAGGTDTQYF.